Listed below are T cell receptor beta chains from one sample, sequenced in a study of blood T cell repertoires in COVID-19. Some clones are missing from TCRdb's copy, which holds only in-frame ones; the method was immunoSEQ multiplex PCR. Altogether 120,000 or so clones are present, 87% being singletons, with the ten largest covering more than 25%. Sequenced input: peripheral blood. All receptors derive from a woman aged 70-85 years with acute or convalescent COVID-19. The CDR3 runs from the conserved cysteine through the conserved F or W. The D gene is left open where the match is weak.

v_gene	d_gene	CDR3aa
TRBV30	.	CAWTTAGSSGGYTF
TRBV6-5	TRBD1	CASSLGTAYGYTF
TRBV7-2	.	CASSSITLQGSGNTIYF
TRBV4-2	TRBD1	CASSRTGGLAEAFF
TRBV5-1	.	CASSTQAGGTEAFF
TRBV30	.	CAFRQSYGYTF
TRBV5-1	TRBD1	CASSLGQGAPDTQYF
TRBV9	.	CASSSTGSHQPQHF
TRBV6-5	.	CASSKRMFSYEQYF
TRBV27	.	CASSPTEWGLGYTF
TRBV18	.	CASSPSQRETQYF
TRBV3-1/TRBV3-2	.	CASSPIMELNTEAFF
TRBV5-1	.	CASSLGGQAPNEKLFF
TRBV27	.	CASSFSRNTEAFF
TRBV5-1	TRBD1	CASSPDRGGETQYF
TRBV5-1	TRBD1	CASSPTQGADNEQFF
TRBV7-2	.	CASQGWAVVNYGYTF
TRBV5-1	.	CASSGQGGDTEAFF
TRBV7-2	TRBD2	CASSILTSGVDEQFF
TRBV29-1	.	CSVEDLAGNTGELFF
TRBV7-7	.	CASSLLLGLGDTQYF
TRBV24-1	.	CATSRQYSNQPQHF
TRBV4-1	TRBD1	CASSPGQSSYEQYF
TRBV25-1	TRBD1	CASSDPGQGSGKLFF
TRBV27	.	CARPRTGNGNTIYF
TRBV11-3	.	CASSPEGNEKLFF
TRBV6-5	.	CASRNQENTEAFF
TRBV11-2	.	CASSSLRGATPGTQYF
TRBV6-5	TRBD1	CASSADRDKKPQHF
TRBV5-5	TRBD1	CASSLEGTGILQPQHF
TRBV28	TRBD2	CASSESSGGWSDTQYF
TRBV6-5	TRBD1	CASSRGRGGYTF
TRBV9	TRBD1	CASSGTGTGAFF
TRBV19	TRBD1	CASTPDRGHRQPQHF
TRBV19	.	CASSSYYPHEQFF
TRBV6-5	TRBD1	CASRAPGQRYQPQHF
TRBV5-5	.	CASSVTGNSNQPQHF
TRBV7-6	TRBD1	CASSPRIGGRVNSPLHF
TRBV19	.	CASYTGTSGNTIYF
TRBV28	.	CASAQGGWNNSPLHF
TRBV6-5	.	CASSLHRDGTEAFF